Below are 14 T cell receptor beta chains sequenced from a single sample in a study of blood T cell repertoires in COVID-19. Assay: immunoSEQ multiplex PCR; the TCRdb copy retains only in-frame clones and omits some. The sample lists 150,000 to 200,000 clones; around four fifths were seen once. Sequences were obtained from peripheral blood. The source is an elderly woman with acute or convalescent COVID-19.

This clone was seen a few times. Other DNA sequences from this sample encode an identical CDR3 as well. CDR3 coding DNA: TGTGCCAGCAGTTTTTCGTCCTACGAGCAGTACTTC. It encodes CASSFSSYEQYF. The J gene is TRBJ2-7, the V gene TRBV28, with D uncertain. Trimming left V 3 bases short and J 1 base short, with 4 bases between. This CDR3 has 12 amino acids. CDR1 MDHEN and CDR2 SYDVKM come from the germline V gene.

The J gene is TRBJ2-1, the V gene TRBV4-1; a possible D gene is TRBD2 (6 bases). The CDR3 sequence is 15 residues long. The germline V gene has CDR1 MGHRA and CDR2 YSYEKL. The V and J ends lost 3 bases and 4 bases respectively, with 13 bases between them. CDR3 in DNA: TGCGCCAGCAGCCATTGGCGGGACCGGTACAATGAGCAGTTCTTC. Translating it yields CASSHWRDRYNEQFF.

The J gene is TRBJ2-5, the V gene TRBV3-1 (or the pseudogene TRBV3-2); D ambiguous. Trimming took off 4 bases at V and 5 bases at J, with 5 bases between the two ends. Germline CDR1 LGHDT, CDR2 YNNKEL (reference sequence). CDR3 length: 11 residues. CDR3: CASSLRETQYF. The CDR3 DNA sequence: TGTGCCAGCAGCCTGAGGGAGACCCAGTACTTC.

The chain links TRBV11-2 to TRBJ1-6, with D perhaps matching TRBD1 (5 bases). Trimming stripped 2 bases from V and 6 bases from J, with 11 bases between. From germline, CDR1 is SGHAT and CDR2 FQNNGV. This CDR3 is 15 amino acids long. CDR3: CASSLYGGTNSPLHF. The CDR3, as DNA: TGTGCCAGCAGCTTATATGGGGGGACTAATTCACCCCTCCACTTT.

The rearrangement joins TRBV3-1 (or the pseudogene TRBV3-2) to TRBJ2-2, with 7 bases fitting TRBD1. The CDR3 spans 17 residues. Trimming cost V 4 bases and J 1 base; bases outside gene matches: 9. Germline assignment: CDR1 LGHDT and CDR2 YNNKEL (reference sequence). Written as DNA, the CDR3 is TGTGCCAGCAGCCTTTTTACAGGGGCCCTGAACACCGGGGAGCTGTTTTTT. This gives the protein CASSLFTGALNTGELFF.

The genes are TRBV29-1 and TRBJ1-1, with TRBD1 as a possible D gene (5 bases). The CDR3 covers 13 residues. Germline CDR1 SQVTM, CDR2 ANQGSEA. Trimming took 6 bases from V and 0 from J, leaving 11 bases between them. As DNA, the CDR3 is TGCAGCGTAGACCGGGGGATGAACACTGAAGCTTTCTTT. Translated, it gives CSVDRGMNTEAFF.

J is TRBJ2-7 and V is TRBV10-3; D might be TRBD2 (5 bases). The germline gives CDR1 ENHRY, CDR2 SYGVKD. The CDR3 is made up of 15 amino acids. V was trimmed by 5 bases and J by 2 bases, leaving 16 bases between them. The CDR3 sequence: CAISTPERSTYEQYF. The CDR3 DNA reads TGTGCCATCAGTACCCCCGAGCGGTCAACCTACGAGCAGTACTTC.

The CDR3 coding sequence is TGTGCCAGCAGCCCAGGGGGAGTGAGCTACGAGCAGTACTTC. This encodes CASSPGGVSYEQYF. The chain recombines TRBV3-1 (or the pseudogene TRBV3-2) with TRBJ2-7; 7 bases align to TRBD1. Germline V CDR1 and CDR2: LGHDT, YNNKEL (reference sequence). The CDR3 consists of 14 residues. V lost 4 bases to trimming and J lost 3 bases; unmatched junction nucleotides: 6.

This sequence joins TRBV3-1 (or the pseudogene TRBV3-2) and TRBJ1-5, with D possibly matching TRBD1 (6 bases). This CDR3 spans 16 amino acids. V was shortened by 4 bases and J by 0 bases, with 13 bases between the two germline ends. Germline CDR1 reads LGHDT; CDR2 reads YNNKEL (reference sequence). The CDR3 sequence is CASSPGTPYSNQPQHF. The CDR3 DNA reads TGTGCCAGCAGCCCCGGGACACCCTATAGCAATCAGCCCCAGCATTTT.

This clone was recorded a few times. The chain has TRBV3-1 (or the pseudogene TRBV3-2) and TRBJ1-1; TRBD1 aligns across 9 bases. From germline, CDR1 is LGHDT and CDR2 YNNKEL (reference sequence). J gave up 4 bases and V 4 bases, and 7 bases lay outside the gene matches. The CDR3 runs to 15 residues. CDR3 nucleotides: TGTGCCAGCAGCCTAACCGGGACAGGGCGCACTGAAGCTTTCTTT. It codes for CASSLTGTGRTEAFF.

The V and J genes are TRBV25-1 and TRBJ2-3, with a tentative D call TRBD1 (6 bases). Germline V CDR1 and CDR2: MGHDK, SYGVNS. The ends were cut back, 5 bases at V and 0 bases at J, with 18 bases in the middle. There are 17 residues in the CDR3. The CDR3 nucleotides read TGTGCCAGCAGTCCGAAGTGGGGGCGGACTAGCACAGATACGCAGTATTTT. Its translation: CASSPKWGRTSTDTQYF.

V and J are TRBV6-2 or TRBV6-3 and TRBJ1-5; D is ambiguous. Germline CDR1 is MNHEY and CDR2 is SVGEGT. V dropped 4 bases and J dropped 6 bases, with 16 bases sitting between them. This CDR3 region has 15 residues. CDR3 amino acids: CASSSWVPRSQPQHF. The CDR3 bases are TGTGCCAGCAGTTCCTGGGTCCCAAGGAGTCAGCCCCAGCATTTT.

The chain carries TRBV5-4 and TRBJ2-7; D is uncertain. V lost 4 bases to trimming and J lost 4 bases, with 15 bases between them. This CDR3 is built from 14 residues. CDR1 and CDR2 (germline): SGHNT, YYREEE (reference sequence). The chain's CDR3 is CASSMERNLYEQYF. For the CDR3, the DNA is TGTGCCAGCAGCATGGAGAGGAATCTTTACGAGCAGTACTTC.

The chain uses TRBV4-2 and TRBJ2-3, with 9 bases fitting TRBD2. The V and J ends lost 0 bases and 0 bases, in that order; junction bases with no gene match: 4. The CDR3 spans 17 residues. CDR1 LGHNA and CDR2 YNFKEQ come from the germline V gene. DNA for the CDR3: TGTGCCAGCAGCCAAGATCGGACTAGCGCCAGCACAGATACGCAGTATTTT. It specifies CASSQDRTSASTDTQYF.